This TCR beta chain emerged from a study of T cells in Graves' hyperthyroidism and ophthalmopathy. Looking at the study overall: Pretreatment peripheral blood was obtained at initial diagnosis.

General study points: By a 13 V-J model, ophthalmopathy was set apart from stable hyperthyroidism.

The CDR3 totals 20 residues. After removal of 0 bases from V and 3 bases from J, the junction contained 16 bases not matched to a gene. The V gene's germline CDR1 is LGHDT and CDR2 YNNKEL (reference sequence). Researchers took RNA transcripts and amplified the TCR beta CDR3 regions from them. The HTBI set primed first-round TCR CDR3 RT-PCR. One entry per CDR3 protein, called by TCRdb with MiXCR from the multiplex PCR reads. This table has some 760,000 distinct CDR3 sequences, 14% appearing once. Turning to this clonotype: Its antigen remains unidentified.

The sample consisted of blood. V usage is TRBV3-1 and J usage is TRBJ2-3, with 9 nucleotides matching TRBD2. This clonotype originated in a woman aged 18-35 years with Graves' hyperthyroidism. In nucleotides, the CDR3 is TGTGCCAGCAGCCAAGATATTTGGCGCGGGAGGGCTTTAAGAACAGATACGCAGTATTTT. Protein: CASSQDIWRGRALRTDTQYF.